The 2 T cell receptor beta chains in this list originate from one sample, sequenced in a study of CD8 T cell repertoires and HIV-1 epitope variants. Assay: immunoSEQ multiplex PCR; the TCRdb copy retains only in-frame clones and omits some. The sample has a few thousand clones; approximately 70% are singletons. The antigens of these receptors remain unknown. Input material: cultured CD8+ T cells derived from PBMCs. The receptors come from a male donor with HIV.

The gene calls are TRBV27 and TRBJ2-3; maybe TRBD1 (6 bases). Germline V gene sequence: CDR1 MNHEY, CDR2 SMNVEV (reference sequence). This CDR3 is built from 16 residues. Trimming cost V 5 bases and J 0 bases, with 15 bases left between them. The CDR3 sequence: CASSRTVTGSTDTQYF. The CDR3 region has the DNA TGTGCCAGCAGTCGCACGGTAACAGGGAGCACAGATACGCAGTATTTT.

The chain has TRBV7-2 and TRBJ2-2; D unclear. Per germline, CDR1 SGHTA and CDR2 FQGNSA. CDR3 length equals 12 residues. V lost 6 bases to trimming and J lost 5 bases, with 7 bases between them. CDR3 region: CASSPSTGELFF. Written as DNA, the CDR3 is TGTGCCAGCAGTCCCTCAACCGGGGAGCTGTTTTTT.